This T cell receptor (beta chain) was profiled in a study of blood T cell repertoires in COVID-19. For the study at large: COVID-19 samples, acute and convalescent, were from the United States, Italy and Spain. PBMCs, B-cell-depleted T cells, or T cells were the source of the cDNA or gDNA that made up the material.

This clone has just one count. Per the authors' pipeline: From reference gene primer amplification, estimates of nucleated cell counts were derived. This table comes from immunoSEQ multiplex PCR, and its TCRdb copy is limited to in-frame clones, with some not included. The DNA gave D and trimming, while V, J and clone size come from that table. The sample has around 300,000 clones, approximately 90% seen once; the top ten hold approximately 2%. The CDR3 is 14 amino acids. The germline V gene has CDR1 MDHEN and CDR2 SYDVKM. Between the trimmed V and J ends, which lost 8 bases and 2 bases, there was a span of 13 bases.

Input material: peripheral blood. This chain joins TRBV28 and TRBJ1-5; D may be TRBD1 (6 bases). The source is a man in his late teens or twenties with active or convalescent COVID-19. CDR3 nucleotides: TGTGCCAGCCTTACTGACAGGCGCAATCAGCCCCAGCATTTT. The encoded protein is CASLTDRRNQPQHF.